Here is one TCR beta chain with its context. This specimen comes from a study of technical replicates of blood from a handful of donors. The data were produced by immunoSEQ multiplex PCR, yet TCRdb's version contains in-frame clones alone and is incomplete. The sample contains about 44,000 clones, around 96% of which appear only once. The V end lost 7 bases, the J end lost 2 bases, and 17 bases lay between the germline ends. The CDR3 loop spans 15 amino acids. The germline CDR1 and CDR2 sequences are SNHLY and FYNNEI. This TCR was recovered from a human donor in good health. The chain joins TRBV2 to TRBJ1-1; possible D gene TRBD1, 5 bases. Sequenced material: T cells isolated from PBMCs. CDR3 in amino acids: CASNKVRASNTEAFF. CDR3 sequence (DNA): TGTGCCAGCAACAAAGTCAGGGCAAGCAACACTGAAGCTTTCTTT.